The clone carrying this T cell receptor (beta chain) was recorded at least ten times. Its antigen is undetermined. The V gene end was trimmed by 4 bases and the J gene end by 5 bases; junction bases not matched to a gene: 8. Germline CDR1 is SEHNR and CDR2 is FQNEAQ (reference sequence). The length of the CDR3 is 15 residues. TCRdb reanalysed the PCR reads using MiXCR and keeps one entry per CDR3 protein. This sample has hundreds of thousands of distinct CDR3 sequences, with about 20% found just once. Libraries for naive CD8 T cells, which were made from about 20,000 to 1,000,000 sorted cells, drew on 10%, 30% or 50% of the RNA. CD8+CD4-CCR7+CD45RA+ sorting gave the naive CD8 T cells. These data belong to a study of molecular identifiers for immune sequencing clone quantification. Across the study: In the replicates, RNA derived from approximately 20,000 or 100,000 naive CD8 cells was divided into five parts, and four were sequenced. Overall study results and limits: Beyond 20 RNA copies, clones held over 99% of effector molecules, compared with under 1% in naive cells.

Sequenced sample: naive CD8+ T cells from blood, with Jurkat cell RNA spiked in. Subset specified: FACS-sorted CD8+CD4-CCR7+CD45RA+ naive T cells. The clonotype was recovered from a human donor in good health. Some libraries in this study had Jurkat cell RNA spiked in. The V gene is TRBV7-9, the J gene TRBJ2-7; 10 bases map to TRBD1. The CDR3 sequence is CASSYGTGVQDEQYF. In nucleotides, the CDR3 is TGTGCCAGCAGCTACGGGACAGGGGTACAGGACGAGCAGTACTTC.